The 5 T cell receptor beta chains below all came from one sample that was sequenced in a study of OX40 agonist ivuxolimab in advanced cancers. The repertoire was sequenced with immunoSEQ multiplex PCR; TCRdb's copy has only in-frame clones and lacks some. The profile shows approximately 64,000 clones, 86% of them singletons. This sample comprised CD4+ or CD8+ T cells sorted from blood, obtained in a trial of the OX40 agonist ivuxolimab. The receptors were gathered from an adult with an advanced solid tumor such as melanoma, head and neck, liver or kidney cancer.

The rearrangement links TRBV6-1 to TRBJ1-2; D perhaps matches TRBD1 (6 bases). V lost 10 bases and J 0 bases, leaving 18 bases between the germline ends. This CDR3 comprises 15 residues. Germline-derived CDR1 and CDR2 are MNHNS and SASEGT. CDR3 sequence: CATEGHLDPNYGYTF. The DNA of the CDR3 is TGTGCCACGGAGGGACATTTAGATCCTAACTATGGCTACACCTTC.

The chain combines TRBV7-2 with TRBJ2-3; tentatively, D is TRBD2 (5 bases). The CDR3 is 16 amino acids. CDR1 and CDR2 (germline): SGHTA, FQGNSA. The V end lost 4 bases, the J end lost 7 bases, and 21 bases lay between the germline ends. The chain's CDR3 is CASSSSAGRGSNTQYF. CDR3 in DNA: TGTGCCAGCAGCTCGTCGGCCGGCCGGGGATCCAATACGCAGTATTTT.

V gene TRBV21-1 combines with J gene TRBJ2-5; the D segment call TRBD2 is taken from the table without a DNA check. TRBV21-1 is labeled a pseudogene. The length of the CDR3 is 16 residues. In DNA, the CDR3 is TGTGCCAGCAGCAAGACTAGCGGGGGCCCAGGTCGTACCCAGTACTTC. Translation gives CASSKTSGGPGRTQYF.

This sequence joins TRBV9 and TRBJ1-2, with 8 bases lining up with TRBD1. In germline, CDR1 is SGDLS, CDR2 YYNGEE. This CDR3 contains 13 residues. Losses at the gene ends were 2 bases for V and 6 bases for J; bases not matched to a gene: 3. CDR3 loop: CASSVAQGDGYTF. The CDR3 bases are TGTGCCAGCAGCGTGGCACAGGGGGATGGCTACACCTTC. Drawing the rest from reference TRBV9 and TRBJ1-2, the complete variable domain is DSGVTQTPKHLITATGQRVTLRCSPRSGDLSVYWYQQSLDQGLQFLIQYYNGEERAKGNILERFSAQQFPDLHSELNLSSLELGDSALYFCASSVAQGDGYTFGSGTRLTVV.

This chain connects TRBV28 to TRBJ1-2, with 9 bases lining up with TRBD1. Germline V gene sequence: CDR1 MDHEN, CDR2 SYDVKM. This CDR3 comprises 14 residues. Trimming removed 3 bases from V and 8 bases from J; junction bases left unmatched: 7. Written as DNA, the CDR3 is TGTGCCAGCAGTTTTGAGGACAGGGGAGGGGGCTACACCTTC. As protein: CASSFEDRGGGYTF.